The TCR beta chain described here comes from a study of PD-L1 blockade in urothelial cancer. Study information: The patients' atezolizumab therapy, 1,200 mg intravenously every 3 weeks, started in the mid-2010s. Male sex and bladder-origin urothelial cancer were recorded for twenty-five of 29 patients.

Assay: immunoSEQ multiplex PCR; the TCRdb copy retains only in-frame clones and omits some. This table holds around 100,000 clones, under 95% found once. Indicated time point: peripheral blood 6 weeks after treatment start. The source was PBMCs, collected around atezolizumab (anti-PD-L1) treatment. The sequence was obtained from a man between 60 and 75 years old with urothelial cancer.

The CDR3 protein is CASSLRREPLGEQFF. Here the CDR3 DNA reads TGCGCCAGCAGCTTGAGGCGGGAGCCCCTCGGAGAGCAGTTCTTC. V gene TRBV5-1 combines with J gene TRBJ2-1; 7 nucleotides align to TRBD2. Germline-derived CDR1 and CDR2 are SGHRS and YFSETQ. The CDR3 is 15 residues long. The ends lost 1 base at V and 10 bases at J; junction bases unmatched: 11.